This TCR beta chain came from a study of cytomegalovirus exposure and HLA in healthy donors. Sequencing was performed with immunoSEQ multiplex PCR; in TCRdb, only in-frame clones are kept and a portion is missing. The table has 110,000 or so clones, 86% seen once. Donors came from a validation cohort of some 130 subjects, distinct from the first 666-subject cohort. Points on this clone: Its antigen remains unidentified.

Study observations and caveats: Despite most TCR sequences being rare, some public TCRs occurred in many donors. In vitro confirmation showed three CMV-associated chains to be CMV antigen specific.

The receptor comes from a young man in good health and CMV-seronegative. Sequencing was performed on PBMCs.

The CDR3 sequence is CSVKTGTFSEQYF. The CDR3 nucleotides read TGCAGCGTTAAAACCGGGACTTTTTCCGAGCAGTACTTC. The rearrangement links TRBV29-1 to TRBJ2-7; TRBD2 might be the D (6 bases). Trimming removed 5 bases at V and 6 bases at J, with 17 bases between. This CDR3 contains 13 residues. Germline V gene lookup returns CDR1 SQVTM and CDR2 ANQGSEA.